The 19 T cell receptor beta chains below were found in one sample sequenced in a study of T cell repertoires in aging, cancer and after chemotherapy (dated by TCRdb to about 2019). TCRdb records Illumina MiSeq as the sequencer. Rearranged TRB sequences spanning V, D and J segments were amplified by multiplex touch-down PCR using a mixed TRB-A/B primer pool. TCRdb took the public reads, trimmed them with fastp at Q25, ran MiXCR for clone calling and kept in-frame beta chains. CDR3 protein duplicates are merged, each entry listing the most common genes and DNA. Here the sample has 1,200 to 1,500 distinct CDR3 sequences; about 24% occur a single time. The ten largest clones capture approximately 12% of the sample. Instead of sorted cells or RNA, genomic DNA extracted from peripheral blood served as the source for amplifying TCR beta rearrangements. Sequencing was carried out using blood. These receptor sequences come from a human donor in good health.

This clonotype is medium-sized within its sample. This chain joins TRBV27 and TRBJ2-7; 7 bases line up with TRBD1. The CDR3 consists of 18 residues. Per the germline V gene, CDR1 is MNHEY and CDR2 is SMNVEV (reference sequence). V lost 8 bases and J lost 0; bases outside the gene matches: 19. The CDR3 sequence: CASPEPLRRDRVSYEQYV. In DNA, the CDR3 is TGTGCCAGCCCCGAACCATTACGCCGGGACAGAGTCTCCTACGAGCAGTACGTC.

This clonotype is labeled large. V and J are TRBV6-5 and TRBJ2-5; D is undetermined. Looked up from germline, CDR1 is MNHEY and CDR2 is SVGAGI. The CDR3 is 14 amino acids. The V end was cut by 0 bases, the J end by 5 bases, with 10 bases between. The CDR3 bases are TGTGCCAGCAGTTACTCGGGTAGCACCGAGACCCAGTACTTC. Translation: CASSYSGSTETQYF.

This clonotype was found once. The genes are TRBV10-1 and TRBJ2-7, with D possibly being TRBD1 or TRBD2 (5 bases each). This CDR3 is built from 15 residues. V was clipped by 4 bases and J by 0 bases, with 13 bases between them. Germline lookup yields CDR1 WNHNN and CDR2 SYGVQD (reference sequence). The CDR3 spells CASSAGDLGSYEQYF. The CDR3 nucleotides are TGCGCCAGCAGTGCTGGGGACCTTGGCTCCTACGAGCAGTACTTC.

This clonotype is medium-sized (0.01 to 0.1%). The chain has TRBV6-6 and TRBJ2-2, with 9 bases matching TRBD1. With 8 bases clipped from V and 7 bases from J, the junction kept 5 bases outside the gene matches. The CDR3 runs 13 residues. Germline V gives CDR1 MNHNY, CDR2 SVGAGI (reference sequence). The CDR3 nucleotides are TGTGCCAGCCTACAGGGGGCGGGCGGGGAGCTGTTTTTT. It specifies CASLQGAGGELFF.

This clonotype rates as medium-sized (0.01 to 0.1%). This sequence joins TRBV24-1 and TRBJ2-2; D gene ambiguous. The CDR3 consists of 13 residues. V lost 6 bases and J 4 bases, leaving 8 bases between the germline ends. In germline, CDR1 is KGHDR, CDR2 SFDVKD. The CDR3 spells CATSSPSTGELFF. The CDR3 DNA follows: TGTGCCACCAGTTCTCCGAGCACCGGGGAGCTGTTTTTT.

This clonotype is labeled as large (0.1 to 1%). The gene calls are TRBV6-5 and TRBJ1-5, with 9 bases identical to TRBD1. The germline V gene encodes CDR1 MNHEY and CDR2 SVGAGI. There are 16 residues in the CDR3. Trimming removed 7 bases from V and 4 bases from J; junction bases left unmatched: 11. The CDR3 protein is CASKEGTGSPNQPQHF. The DNA of the CDR3 is TGTGCCAGCAAGGAAGGGACAGGGAGCCCTAATCAGCCCCAGCATTTT.

The chain uses TRBV7-9 and TRBJ2-3; D is perhaps TRBD1 (6 bases). This CDR3 has 18 amino acids. The germline V and J ends were trimmed by 0 bases and 6 bases, with 22 bases remaining between them. Germline CDR1 SEHNR, CDR2 FQNEAQ (reference sequence). The CDR3 nucleotides read TGTGCCAGCAGCTTAGCGCTAAGTCGGAAGGGGGTTTCTGATACGCAGTATTTT. It encodes CASSLALSRKGVSDTQYF. Using reference TRBV7-9 and TRBJ2-3 for the parts outside the CDR3, the full variable domain is DTGVSQNPRHKITKRGQNVTFRCDPISEHNRLYWYRQTLGQGPEFLTYFQNEAQLEKSRLLSDRFSAERPKGSFSTLEIQRTEQGDSAMYLCASSLALSRKGVSDTQYFGPGTRLTVL.

The chain links TRBV12-3 or TRBV12-4 to TRBJ2-1, with 12 bases aligning to TRBD2. This CDR3 is 17 amino acids long. The J segment lost 4 bases and the V segment lost 2 bases, leaving 6 bases of the junction unmatched. The CDR3 region has the DNA TGTGCCAGCAGTTTACGACTAGCGGGAGCACCATACAATGAGCAGTTCTTC. Protein: CASSLRLAGAPYNEQFF.

This clonotype has a handful of counts. This chain links TRBV18 with TRBJ1-1; TRBD1 is a possible D gene (6 bases). Germline V gives CDR1 KGHSH, CDR2 LQKENI. The CDR3 is 13 amino acids. V was clipped by 4 bases and J by 6 bases, with 12 bases between them. CDR3 sequence: CASSRSGQSEAFF. The DNA of the CDR3 is TGTGCCAGCTCACGCAGCGGACAGTCTGAAGCTTTCTTT.

By share, this clonotype ranks as large. The rearrangement joins TRBV30 to TRBJ2-3; D is uncertain. Germline V gene data show CDR1 as GTSNPN and CDR2 as SVGIG (reference sequence). With 1 base removed from V and 0 bases from J, the gap between germline ends came to 5 bases. CDR3 size: 13 residues. CDR3 protein: CAWSGVSTDTQYF. CDR3 DNA sequence: TGTGCCTGGAGTGGGGTGAGCACAGATACGCAGTATTTT.

This clonotype rates as large. The chain uses TRBV11-3 and TRBJ2-1; the D is unclear. Per the germline V gene, CDR1 is SGHNT and CDR2 is YENEEA. This CDR3 comprises 12 residues. V was clipped by 5 bases and J by 5 bases, with 7 bases between them. CDR3 loop: CASSRQDNEQFF. The CDR3 nucleotides are TGTGCCAGCAGCCGCCAGGACAATGAGCAGTTCTTC.

To note about this clonotype: A much bigger clone sits one base away, suggesting this may be a read error. J is TRBJ1-5 and V is TRBV19; TRBD1 agrees at 12 bases. Germline values: CDR1 LNHDA, CDR2 SQIVND (reference sequence). The CDR3 has 15 residues. The V segment lost 8 bases and the J segment 11 bases; nucleotides outside the gene matches: 13. CDR3 bases: TGTGCCAGTTCTCTGGGACAGGGGGCGTTCCGGGCCCAGCATTTT. As protein: CASSLGQGAFRAQHF.

This clonotype was seen only a few times. V is TRBV5-4 and J is TRBJ2-5, with a weak D call TRBD1 (6 bases). This CDR3 region has 15 residues. Trimming pared 7 bases from V and 5 bases from J, leaving 21 bases between. CDR1 SGHNT and CDR2 YYREEE come from the germline V gene (reference sequence). In DNA form, the CDR3 reads TGTGCCAGCTTATCGGGGAGAGGGGGTGTGGAGACCCAGTACTTC. Amino acid sequence: CASLSGRGGVETQYF.

Relative to its sample, this clonotype is medium-sized (0.01 to 0.1%). The chain couples TRBV20-1 to TRBJ2-5, with 8 bases lining up with TRBD2. This CDR3 contains 16 residues. With 2 bases clipped from V and 5 bases from J, the junction kept 13 bases outside the gene matches. CDR1 DFQATT and CDR2 SNEGSKA come from the germline V gene (reference sequence). The CDR3 bases are TGCAGTGCTAGACTTTGGGGGAGCGGGAGTTTGGAGACCCAGTACTTC. Protein product: CSARLWGSGSLETQYF.

This chain joins TRBV6-5 and TRBJ2-1, with 11 nucleotides matching TRBD2. The V and J ends lost 7 bases and 3 bases, in that order; junction bases with no gene match: 8. CDR1 is MNHEY, CDR2 SVGAGI, per germline. This CDR3 has 16 residues. For the CDR3, the DNA is TGTGCCAGCAACGAAATAGCGGGAGGGAGCTACAATGAGCAGTTCTTC. Its protein is CASNEIAGGSYNEQFF.

The V and J genes are TRBV5-6 and TRBJ2-7, with D possibly being TRBD2 (6 bases). Trimming cost V 4 bases and J 2 bases, with 19 bases left between them. The germline V gene encodes CDR1 SGHDT and CDR2 YYEEEE. The CDR3 consists of 16 residues. The CDR3 coding sequence is TGTGCCAGCAGCATGGGTGTGGGCGGGGACCCCTACGAGCAGTACTTC. Amino acids: CASSMGVGGDPYEQYF.

Worth noting for this clonotype: At one end the junction does not follow the germline gene, possibly because of a read error. V gene TRBV7-6 combines with J gene TRBJ2-1, with TRBD2 matching over 7 bases. The germline V gene encodes CDR1 SGHVS and CDR2 FNYEAQ. This CDR3 is built from 15 residues. The chain's CDR3 is CASSLLAVSYNEQIF. In DNA form, the CDR3 reads TGTGCCAGCAGCTTACTAGCGGTCTCCTACAATGAGCAGATCTTC.

By proportion, this clonotype is large. The chain is built from TRBV5-6 and TRBJ2-1; 13 positions agree with TRBD2. The CDR3 has 14 residues. Germline CDR1 reads SGHDT; CDR2 reads YYEEEE. Trimming removed 7 bases from V and 10 bases from J; junction bases left unmatched: 8. The CDR3 here is CASATSGGVREQFF. CDR3 DNA sequence: TGTGCCAGCGCCACTAGCGGGGGGGTTCGGGAGCAGTTCTTC.

The chain links TRBV7-6 to TRBJ1-1; D unclear. V lost 8 bases to trimming and J lost 3 bases, with 16 bases between them. CDR1 is SGHVS, CDR2 FNYEAQ, per germline. The CDR3 contains 14 residues. Here the CDR3 reads CASRPIGRDTEAFF. The CDR3 DNA reads TGTGCCAGCCGTCCGATTGGGCGAGACACTGAAGCTTTCTTT.